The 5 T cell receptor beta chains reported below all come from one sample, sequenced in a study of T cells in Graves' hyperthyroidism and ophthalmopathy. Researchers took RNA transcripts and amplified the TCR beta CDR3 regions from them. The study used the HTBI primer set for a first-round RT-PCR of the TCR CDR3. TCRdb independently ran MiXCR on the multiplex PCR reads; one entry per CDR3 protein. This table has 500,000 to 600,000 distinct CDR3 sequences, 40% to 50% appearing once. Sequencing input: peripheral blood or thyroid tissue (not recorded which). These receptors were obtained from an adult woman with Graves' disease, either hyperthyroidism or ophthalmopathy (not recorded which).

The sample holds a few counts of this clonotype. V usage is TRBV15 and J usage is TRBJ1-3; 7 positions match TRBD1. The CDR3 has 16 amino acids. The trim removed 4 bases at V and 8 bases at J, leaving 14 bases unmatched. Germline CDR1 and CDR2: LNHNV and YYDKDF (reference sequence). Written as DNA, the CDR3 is TGTGCCACCAGCACCGAGACAGGGTTTCATGGCTACACCATATATTTT. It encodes CATSTETGFHGYTIYF. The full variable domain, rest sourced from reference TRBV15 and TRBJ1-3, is DAMVIQNPRYQVTQFGKPVTLSCSQTLNHNVMYWYQQKSSQAPKLLFHYYDKDFNNEADTPDNFQSRRPNTSFCFLDIRSPGLGDTAMYLCATSTETGFHGYTIYFGEGSWLTVV.

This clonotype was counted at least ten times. CDR3 nucleotides: TGCAGCGTTGAAGCTCAGCAAGAGACCCAGTACTTC. The encoded protein is CSVEAQQETQYF. This rearrangement joins TRBV29-1 to TRBJ2-5; D gene unclear. V was cut by 1 base and J by 2 bases, with 5 bases left in between. Germline-derived CDR1 and CDR2 are SQVTM and ANQGSEA. The CDR3 consists of 12 residues.

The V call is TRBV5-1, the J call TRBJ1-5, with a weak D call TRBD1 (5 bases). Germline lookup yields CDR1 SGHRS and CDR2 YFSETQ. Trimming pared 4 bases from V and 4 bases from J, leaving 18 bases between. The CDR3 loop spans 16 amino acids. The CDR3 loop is CASSLDPGGRNQPQHF. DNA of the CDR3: TGCGCCAGCAGCCTCGACCCGGGGGGTCGGAATCAGCCCCAGCATTTT.

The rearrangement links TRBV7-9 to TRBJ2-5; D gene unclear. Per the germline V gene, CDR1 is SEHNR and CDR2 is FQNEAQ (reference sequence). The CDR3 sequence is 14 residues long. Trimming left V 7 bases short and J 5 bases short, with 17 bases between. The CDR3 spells CASTTSASGETQYF. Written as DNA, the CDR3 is TGTGCCAGCACCACCAGCGCAAGTGGGGAGACCCAGTACTTC.

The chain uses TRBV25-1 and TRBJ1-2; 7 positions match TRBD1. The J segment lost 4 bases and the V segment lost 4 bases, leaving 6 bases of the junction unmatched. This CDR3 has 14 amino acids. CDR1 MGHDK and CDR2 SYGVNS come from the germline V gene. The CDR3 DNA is TGTGCCAGCAGTGCCCTGAACAGGGGCTATGGCTACACCTTC. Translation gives CASSALNRGYGYTF.